This TCR beta chain was identified in a study of blood T cell repertoires in COVID-19. Across the study: Samples representing acute and convalescent COVID-19 were sourced from the United States, Italy and Spain. PBMCs, B-cell-depleted T cells, or T cells provided the cDNA or gDNA that made up the material.

In the source study's methods: Reference gene primer amplification in the assay estimated nucleated cell counts. Assay: immunoSEQ multiplex PCR; the TCRdb copy retains only in-frame clones and omits some. The V and J calls and clone size are taken from that table; D and trimming were inferred from the DNA. The table lists under 250,000 clones, about 85% of them singletons, with approximately 7.2% in the top ten. This CDR3 region has 13 residues. The germline V and J ends were trimmed by 6 bases and 2 bases, with 8 bases remaining between them. Germline V gene data show CDR1 as MNHEY and CDR2 as SVGAGI.

Sequenced material: peripheral blood. The V gene is TRBV6-5, the J gene TRBJ1-3; D call uncertain. This clonotype was obtained from an elderly woman with acute or convalescent COVID-19. Here the CDR3 DNA reads TGTGCCAGCAGGGAGGAACCTGGAAACACCATATATTTT. It encodes CASREEPGNTIYF.